Shown below are 12 T cell receptor beta chains from a single sample sequenced in a study of vaccination effects on CD4 cells after COVID-19. Libraries were prepared by immunoSEQ multiplex PCR; TCRdb keeps only in-frame clonotypes and omits some of them. The sample records about 20,000 clones, approximately 72% being singletons. Ahead of sequencing, the ViraFEST assay grew antigen-specific CD4+ T cells using viral peptide pools. Subsequent to a culture period of 10 days, CD4+ T cells were isolated. No vaccinee had earlier SARS-CoV-2 infection, and nucleocapsid antibodies were negative. Which antigens these TCRs recognize remains unknown. This sample comprised CD4+ T cells from PBMCs cultured with HCoV-NL63 spike peptides, obtained before COVID-19 vaccination. The receptors come from a human donor who received a COVID-19 vaccine.

The chain is built from TRBV3-1 (or the pseudogene TRBV3-2) and TRBJ2-7; D may correspond to TRBD1 or TRBD2 (5 bases each). Trimming shortened V by 4 bases and J by 0 bases, and 16 bases separated the two germline ends. Germline V lookup: CDR1 LGHDT, CDR2 YNNKEL (reference sequence). The CDR3 contains 16 residues. In DNA, the CDR3 is TGTGCCAGCAGCCTCCGGGGTGAGGGGACCTCCTACGAGCAGTACTTC. Its protein is CASSLRGEGTSYEQYF.

The gene calls are TRBV6-6 and TRBJ2-7; a possible D gene is TRBD2 (6 bases). The CDR3 is 18 amino acids. Between the trimmed V and J ends, which lost 5 bases and 2 bases, there was a span of 25 bases. CDR1 is MNHNY, CDR2 SVGAGI, per germline (reference sequence). CDR3 sequence: CASSRSIGQRDSTYEQYF. The CDR3 DNA follows: TGTGCCAGCAGTCGCTCGATCGGACAACGGGACTCCACCTACGAGCAGTACTTC.

The chain recombines TRBV29-1 with TRBJ1-4, with D possibly matching TRBD1 (6 bases). CDR1 and CDR2 from the germline V gene are SQVTM and ANQGSEA. Trimming left V 6 bases short and J 8 bases short, with 10 bases between. This CDR3 spans 11 amino acids. CDR3 amino acids: CSVDTGEKLFF. The CDR3 nucleotides read TGCAGCGTAGACACAGGGGAAAAACTGTTTTTT.

The chain recombines TRBV6-1 with TRBJ2-3, with 15 nucleotides matching TRBD2. J lost 2 bases, V lost 2 bases, and 5 bases had no gene match. Germline V lookup: CDR1 MNHNS, CDR2 SASEGT. The CDR3 contains 18 residues. In nucleotides, the CDR3 is TGTGCCAGCAGTGAATTTGGACTAGCGGGAGGGGTCACAGATACGCAGTATTTT. Translation: CASSEFGLAGGVTDTQYF.

This chain connects TRBV6-4 to TRBJ2-6; D call uncertain. This CDR3 is built from 14 residues. The V and J ends lost 3 bases and 3 bases respectively, with 6 bases between them. CDR1 MRHNA and CDR2 SNTAGT come from the germline V gene. This chain's CDR3 is CASSEGFGANVLTF. In DNA, the CDR3 is TGTGCCAGCAGTGAGGGTTTTGGGGCCAACGTCCTGACTTTC.

Remarks on this clone: Other DNA variants within this sample encode the same CDR3. The rearrangement uses TRBV12-3 or TRBV12-4 and TRBJ1-2; D perhaps matches TRBD1 (5 bases). V dropped 0 bases and J dropped 4 bases, with 6 bases sitting between them. The CDR3 consists of 13 residues. The CDR3 loop reads CASSLAGPYGYTF. The CDR3 region has the DNA TGTGCCAGCAGTTTAGCGGGACCCTATGGCTACACCTTC.

The table lists this clone with a few counts. The chain combines TRBV7-2 with TRBJ2-3; no firm D call. The CDR3 has 13 amino acids. Germline V CDR1 and CDR2: SGHTA, FQGNSA. V was pared by 3 bases and J by 0 bases, with 4 bases between. The CDR3 sequence: CASSLMSTDTQYF. The DNA of the CDR3 is TGTGCCAGCAGCTTGATGAGCACAGATACGCAGTATTTT.

V gene TRBV4-1 combines with J gene TRBJ1-2, with D perhaps TRBD1 (6 bases). The CDR3 is 15 residues long. Germline lookup yields CDR1 MGHRA and CDR2 YSYEKL. Trimming shortened V by 4 bases and J by 2 bases, and 14 bases separated the two germline ends. The CDR3 DNA is TGCGCCAGCAGCCTTGGAGGGGGATCAAACTATGGCTACACCTTC. This encodes CASSLGGGSNYGYTF.

The rearrangement joins TRBV14 to TRBJ2-3; 7 bases map to TRBD1. Germline values: CDR1 SGHDN, CDR2 FVKESK. Germline trimming cut 4 bases from V and 0 bases from J; bases unmatched to any gene: 4. The CDR3 has 15 residues. The CDR3 sequence: CASSPTGDSTDTQYF. As DNA, the CDR3 is TGTGCCAGCAGCCCAACAGGGGATAGCACAGATACGCAGTATTTT.

The gene calls are TRBV30 and TRBJ2-1; D not certain. The V and J ends lost 8 bases and 2 bases respectively, with 16 bases between them. The germline V gene encodes CDR1 GTSNPN and CDR2 SVGIG (reference sequence). CDR3 length equals 14 residues. CDR3 nucleotides: TGTGCCGGAAGGTCCGGGTCCCCCTACAATGAGCAGTTCTTC. Its translation is CAGRSGSPYNEQFF.

The chain is built from TRBV12-3 or TRBV12-4 and TRBJ1-1; D ambiguous. Trimming removed 5 bases from V and 7 bases from J, with 8 bases in between. CDR3 length equals 11 residues. CDR3 residues: CASSLKDEAFF. CDR3 in DNA: TGTGCCAGCAGTCTTAAGGATGAAGCTTTCTTT.

The chain uses TRBV18 and TRBJ2-7; 8 bases map to TRBD2. Trimming took 3 bases from V and 4 from J; bases not matched to a gene: 5. The length of the CDR3 is 14 residues. Germline lookup yields CDR1 KGHSH and CDR2 LQKENI. CDR3 DNA sequence: TGTGCCAGCTCACCTGGGGGACTAGAGTACGAGCAGTACTTC. It codes for CASSPGGLEYEQYF.